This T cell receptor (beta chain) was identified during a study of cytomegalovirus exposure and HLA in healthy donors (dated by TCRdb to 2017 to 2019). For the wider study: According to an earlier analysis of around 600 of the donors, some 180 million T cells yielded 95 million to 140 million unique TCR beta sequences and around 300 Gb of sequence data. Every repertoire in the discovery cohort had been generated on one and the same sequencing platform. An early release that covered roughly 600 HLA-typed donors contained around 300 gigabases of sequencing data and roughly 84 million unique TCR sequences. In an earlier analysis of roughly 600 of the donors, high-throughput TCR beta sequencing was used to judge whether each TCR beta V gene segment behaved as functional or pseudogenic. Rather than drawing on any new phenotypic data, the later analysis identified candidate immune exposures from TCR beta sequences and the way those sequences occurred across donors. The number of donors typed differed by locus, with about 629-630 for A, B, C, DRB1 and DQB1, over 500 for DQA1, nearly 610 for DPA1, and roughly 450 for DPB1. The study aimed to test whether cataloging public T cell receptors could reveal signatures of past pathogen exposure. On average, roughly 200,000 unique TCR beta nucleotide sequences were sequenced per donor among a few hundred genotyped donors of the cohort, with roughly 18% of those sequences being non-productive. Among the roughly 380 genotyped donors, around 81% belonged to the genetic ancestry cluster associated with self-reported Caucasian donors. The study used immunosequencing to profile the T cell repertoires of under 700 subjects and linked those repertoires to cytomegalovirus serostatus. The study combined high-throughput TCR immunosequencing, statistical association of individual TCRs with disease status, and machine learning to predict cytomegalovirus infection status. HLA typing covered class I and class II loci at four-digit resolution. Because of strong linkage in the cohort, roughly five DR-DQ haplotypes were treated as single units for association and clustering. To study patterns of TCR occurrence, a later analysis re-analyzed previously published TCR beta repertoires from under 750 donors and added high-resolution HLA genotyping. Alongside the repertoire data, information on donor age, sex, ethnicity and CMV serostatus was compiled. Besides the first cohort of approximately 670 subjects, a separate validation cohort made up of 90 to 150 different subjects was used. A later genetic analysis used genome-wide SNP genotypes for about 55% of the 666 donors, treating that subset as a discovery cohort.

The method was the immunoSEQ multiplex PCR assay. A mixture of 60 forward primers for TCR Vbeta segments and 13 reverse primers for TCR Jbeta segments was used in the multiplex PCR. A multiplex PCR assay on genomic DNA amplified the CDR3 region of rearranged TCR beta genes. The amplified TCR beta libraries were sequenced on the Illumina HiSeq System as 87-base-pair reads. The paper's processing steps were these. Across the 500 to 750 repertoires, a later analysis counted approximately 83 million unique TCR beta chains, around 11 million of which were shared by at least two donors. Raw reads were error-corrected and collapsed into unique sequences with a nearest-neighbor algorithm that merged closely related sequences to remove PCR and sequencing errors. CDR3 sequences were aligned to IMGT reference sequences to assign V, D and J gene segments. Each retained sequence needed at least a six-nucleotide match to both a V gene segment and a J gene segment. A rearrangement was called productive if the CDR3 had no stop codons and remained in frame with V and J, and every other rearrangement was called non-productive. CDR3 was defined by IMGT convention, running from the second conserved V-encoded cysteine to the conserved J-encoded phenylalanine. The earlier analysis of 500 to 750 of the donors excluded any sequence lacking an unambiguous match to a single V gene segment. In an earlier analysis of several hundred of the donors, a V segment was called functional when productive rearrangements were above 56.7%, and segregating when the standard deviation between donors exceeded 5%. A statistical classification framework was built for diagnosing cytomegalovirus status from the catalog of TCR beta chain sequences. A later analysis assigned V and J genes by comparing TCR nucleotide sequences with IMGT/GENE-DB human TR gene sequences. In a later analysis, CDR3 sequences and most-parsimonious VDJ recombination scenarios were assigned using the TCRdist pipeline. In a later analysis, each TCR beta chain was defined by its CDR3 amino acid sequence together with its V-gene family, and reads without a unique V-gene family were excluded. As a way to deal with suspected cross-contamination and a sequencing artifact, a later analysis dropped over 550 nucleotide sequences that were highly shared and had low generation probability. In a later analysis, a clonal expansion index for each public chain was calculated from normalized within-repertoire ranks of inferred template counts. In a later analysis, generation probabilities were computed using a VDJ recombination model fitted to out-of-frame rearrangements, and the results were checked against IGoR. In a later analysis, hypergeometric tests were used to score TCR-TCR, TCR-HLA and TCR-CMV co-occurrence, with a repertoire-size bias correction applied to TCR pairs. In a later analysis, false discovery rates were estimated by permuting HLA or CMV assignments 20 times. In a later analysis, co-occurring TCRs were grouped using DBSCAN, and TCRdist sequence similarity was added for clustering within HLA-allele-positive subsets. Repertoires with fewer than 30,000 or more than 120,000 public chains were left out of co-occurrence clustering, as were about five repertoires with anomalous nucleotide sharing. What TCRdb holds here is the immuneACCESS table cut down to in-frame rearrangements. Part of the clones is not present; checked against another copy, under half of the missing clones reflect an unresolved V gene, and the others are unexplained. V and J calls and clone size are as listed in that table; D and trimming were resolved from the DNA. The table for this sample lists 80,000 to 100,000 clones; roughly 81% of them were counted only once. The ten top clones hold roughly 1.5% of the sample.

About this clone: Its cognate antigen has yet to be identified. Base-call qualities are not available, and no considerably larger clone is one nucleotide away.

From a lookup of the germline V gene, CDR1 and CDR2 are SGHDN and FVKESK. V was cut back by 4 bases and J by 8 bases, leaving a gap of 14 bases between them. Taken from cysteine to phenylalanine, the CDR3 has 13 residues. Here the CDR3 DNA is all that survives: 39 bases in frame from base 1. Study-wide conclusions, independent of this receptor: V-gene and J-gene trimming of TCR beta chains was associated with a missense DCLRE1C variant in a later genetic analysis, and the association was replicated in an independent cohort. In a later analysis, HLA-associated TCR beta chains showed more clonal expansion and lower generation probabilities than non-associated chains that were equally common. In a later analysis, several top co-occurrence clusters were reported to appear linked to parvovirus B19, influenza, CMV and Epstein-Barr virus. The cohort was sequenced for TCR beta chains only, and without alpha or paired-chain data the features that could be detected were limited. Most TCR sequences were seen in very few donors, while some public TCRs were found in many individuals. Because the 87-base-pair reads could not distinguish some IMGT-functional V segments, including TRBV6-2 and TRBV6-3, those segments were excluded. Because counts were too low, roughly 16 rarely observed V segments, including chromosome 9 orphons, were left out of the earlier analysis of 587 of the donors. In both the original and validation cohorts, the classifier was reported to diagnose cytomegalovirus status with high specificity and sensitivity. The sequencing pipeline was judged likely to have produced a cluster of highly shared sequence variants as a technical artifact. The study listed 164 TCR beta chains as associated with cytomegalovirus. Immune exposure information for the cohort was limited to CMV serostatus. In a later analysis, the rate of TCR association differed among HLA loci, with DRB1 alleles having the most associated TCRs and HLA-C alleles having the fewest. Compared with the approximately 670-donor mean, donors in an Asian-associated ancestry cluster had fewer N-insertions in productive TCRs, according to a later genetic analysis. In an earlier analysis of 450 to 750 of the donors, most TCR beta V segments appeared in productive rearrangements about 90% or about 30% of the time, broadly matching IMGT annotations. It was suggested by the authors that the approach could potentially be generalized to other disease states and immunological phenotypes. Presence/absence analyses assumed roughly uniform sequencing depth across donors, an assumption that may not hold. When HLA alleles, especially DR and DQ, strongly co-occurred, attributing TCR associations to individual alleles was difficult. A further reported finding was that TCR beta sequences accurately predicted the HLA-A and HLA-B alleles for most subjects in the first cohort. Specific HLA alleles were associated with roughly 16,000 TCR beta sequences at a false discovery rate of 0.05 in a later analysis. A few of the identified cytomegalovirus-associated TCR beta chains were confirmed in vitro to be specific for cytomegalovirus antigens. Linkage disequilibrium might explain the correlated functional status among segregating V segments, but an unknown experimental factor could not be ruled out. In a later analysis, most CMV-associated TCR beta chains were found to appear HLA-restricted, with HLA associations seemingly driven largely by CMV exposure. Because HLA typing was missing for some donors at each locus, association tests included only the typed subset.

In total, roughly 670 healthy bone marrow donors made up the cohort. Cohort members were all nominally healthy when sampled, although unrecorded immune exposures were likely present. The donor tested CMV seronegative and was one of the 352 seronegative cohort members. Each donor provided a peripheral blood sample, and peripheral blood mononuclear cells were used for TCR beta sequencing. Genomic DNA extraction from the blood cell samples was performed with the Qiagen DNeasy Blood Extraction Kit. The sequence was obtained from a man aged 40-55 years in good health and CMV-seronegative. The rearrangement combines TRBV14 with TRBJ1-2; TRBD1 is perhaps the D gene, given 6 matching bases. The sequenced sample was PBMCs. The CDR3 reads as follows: CASSPRQGHGYTF. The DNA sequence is TGTGCCAGCAGCCCTCGTCAGGGGCACGGCTACACCTTC. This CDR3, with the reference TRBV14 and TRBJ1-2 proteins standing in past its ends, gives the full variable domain EAGVTQFPSHSVIEKGQTVTLRCDPISGHDNLYWYRRVMGKEIKFLLHFVKESKQDESGMPNNRFLAERTGGTYSTLKVQPAELEDSGVYFCASSPRQGHGYTFGSGTRLTVV.